This TCR beta chain appears in the sequencing data of a study of low-dose radiotherapy and immunotherapy resistance in tumors (dated by TCRdb to between 2022 and 2023). Turning to the overall study: Patients in Cohort 1 were given 0.5 Gy per fraction every 2 weeks, and the prescribed total PTV dose was 6.5 Gy. Cohort 2 received 1 Gy per fraction every two weeks, with a total of 13 Gy over 26 weeks. Nivolumab and ipilimumab were both given intravenously, with nivolumab at a 240 mg flat dose every two weeks and ipilimumab at 1 mg/kg every six weeks. Intravenous cyclophosphamide at 200 mg/m2 was administered every two weeks, one day ahead of each radiation and immunotherapy administration. Patients took aspirin 300 mg orally once daily for four cycles, starting on cycle 1 day 1. The trial did not randomize participants into treatment groups. Eight patients were included in the translational analysis, namely three from the first dose cohort plus the first five from the second dose cohort.

The time point label, as the study defines it: after trial treatment. The treatment or condition label here, explained by the study, means: LDRT plus nivolumab, ipilimumab, low-dose cyclophosphamide and aspirin (RACIN trial). The donors took part in RACIN, a single-arm, phase I, dose-escalation trial that combined nivolumab, ipilimumab, aspirin, low-dose cyclophosphamide and low-dose radiotherapy. Patients were eligible if they had advanced solid tumors that were TIL-negative. TCRdb names Illumina HiSeq 2500 as the instrument used. First-strand cDNA was synthesized with Superscript III and a set of TRAV- and TRBV-specific primers, covering both TCRalpha and TCRbeta chains. TCRs were amplified with Phusion for about 21 PCR cycles, with a constant-region primer paired with the adapter attached to the V primers. The MessageAmp II aRNA Amplification Kit was used to amplify the isolated mRNA, with in vitro transcription run for approximately 15 hours at 37 degrees C. mRNA for TCR sequencing was isolated with the Dynabeads mRNA DIRECT Purification Kit. Indexed Illumina adapters were added in a second Phusion PCR of 25 cycles, after which AMPure XP beads were used to purify the products. In the original analysis: Custom Perl scripts were used to pool TCR sequences that encoded the same protein, to remove out-of-frame sequences, and to calculate the abundance of each clonotype. TCR sequences supported by only a single read were excluded from analysis. Repertoire metrics included Shannon entropy, Gini index, clonality, richness, and frequency of TCRs shared between repertoires. TCRdb took the public reads, trimmed them with fastp at Q25, ran MiXCR for clone calling and kept in-frame beta chains. Rows matching on CDR3 protein sequence are summarized as one entry with the most common DNA and genes. None of the V and J calls come from the authors' own analysis; TCRdb made them. The sample profile shows nearly 60,000 distinct CDR3 sequences; about 23% of them were found once. The top ten clones comprise approximately 6.7% of the sample.

A note on this clonotype: No antigen is known for it. Base qualities are not recorded, but no much larger clone differs from it by a single base.

Trimming takes 4 bases from V and 2 bases from J, and the germline ends sit 5 bases apart. According to the germline V gene, CDR1 reads SQVTM and CDR2 reads ANQGSEA. From its cysteine to its phenylalanine, the CDR3 spans 11 amino acids. Just CDR3 DNA is preserved here, 33 bases in frame from base 1. The receptor comes from a male donor with prostate cancer. Sequenced here: PBMCs, sampled after low-dose radiotherapy plus immunotherapy. The sequence is built from TRBV29-1 and TRBJ1-2; too little of a D gene remains to name it. DNA sequence: TGCAGCGTTGCTTTGAACTATGGCTACACCTTC. It is translated as CSVALNYGYTF.